The source of this T cell receptor beta chain is a study of shared clonotypes between healthy human individuals. Study information: Sampling drew on donors who were a couple of women and a few men aged 18 to 49.

With unsorted samples, genomic DNA was obtained from tens of millions of PBMCs. Profiled with immunoSEQ multiplex PCR; TCRdb holds only in-frame clones, not every one. The sample holds about 490,000 clones, 79% seen once. CDR3 length: 17 residues. Trimming pared 0 bases from V and 0 bases from J, leaving 12 bases between. Germline loops: CDR1 SGHTA, CDR2 FQGNSA. Sequenced input: PBMCs. The rearrangement uses TRBV7-2 and TRBJ2-1; no firm D call. This clonotype was sampled from a woman in her thirties or forties in good health. Some clones in this sample may be carry-over from other donors' samples. The CDR3 DNA follows: TGTGCCAGCAGCTTAGCTATAGTGGCGTACTCCTACAATGAGCAGTTCTTC. As protein: CASSLAIVAYSYNEQFF.